This T cell receptor (beta chain) was identified during a study of early T cells in non-severe SARS-CoV-2 infection. Study conclusions and caveats: Database matching using VDJdb favored anti-spike CD8 responses, with private and CD4 specificities left missing.

The CDR3 has 15 residues. Trimming shortened V by 3 bases and J by 1 base, and 12 bases separated the two germline ends. From germline, CDR1 is SGHAT and CDR2 FQDESV (reference sequence). Individual cDNA molecules were tagged with unique molecular identifiers. TCRdb processed the 5' RACE reads anew with MiXCR; each CDR3 protein has one entry. Of around 40,000 distinct CDR3 sequences in the sample, 9.5% to 13% were seen once. Concerning this clonotype: The antigen remains unidentified.

The source is an adult who was a healthcare worker with PCR-confirmed SARS-CoV-2 infection or an uninfected control (not recorded which). Sequencing was done on a sample of whole blood. This rearrangement joins TRBV11-1 to TRBJ1-1; D is ambiguous. CDR3: CASSFTRGRNTEAFF. CDR3 sequence (DNA): TGTGCCAGCAGCTTTACCCGAGGGAGGAACACTGAAGCTTTCTTT.